These 26 T cell receptor beta chains share one sample of origin, sequenced in a study of blood T cell repertoires in COVID-19. Here immunoSEQ multiplex PCR was the method, and the copy in TCRdb shows in-frame clones only, minus some. The table has 150,000 to 200,000 clones, 84% seen once. The sequencing sample was made of peripheral blood. The receptors here all came from an older woman with COVID-19, enrolled during active disease.

This chain links TRBV18 with TRBJ1-1; a possible D gene is TRBD1 (5 bases). Germline V gene data show CDR1 as KGHSH and CDR2 as LQKENI. V was trimmed by 0 bases and J by 4 bases, leaving 12 bases between them. The CDR3 totals 15 residues. The CDR3 loop is CASSPPGGVSTEAFF. In DNA form, the CDR3 reads TGTGCCAGCTCACCACCGGGGGGGGTTTCCACTGAAGCTTTCTTT.

J is TRBJ2-2 and V is TRBV5-1; 7 nucleotides line up with TRBD2. Germline trimming cut 1 base from V and 0 bases from J; bases unmatched to any gene: 12. Germline V gene data show CDR1 as SGHRS and CDR2 as YFSETQ. The CDR3 runs 19 residues. The CDR3 is CASSLSGGLTFANTGELFF. The CDR3 nucleotides read TGCGCCAGCAGCTTGTCGGGGGGTCTAACTTTTGCGAACACCGGGGAGCTGTTTTTT.

V and J are TRBV7-9 and TRBJ2-5; 7 positions match TRBD2. Per germline, CDR1 SEHNR and CDR2 FQNEAQ (reference sequence). The CDR3 has 15 amino acids. V gave up 3 bases and J gave up 5 bases; unmatched junction bases: 9. The CDR3 protein is CASSFRQDGGETQYF. The CDR3 region has the DNA TGTGCCAGCAGCTTCCGACAAGACGGGGGGGAGACCCAGTACTTC.

This clone showed up just once. The rearrangement joins TRBV24-1 to TRBJ2-2, with D perhaps matching TRBD2 (6 bases). CDR3 length: 15 amino acids. Germline V gene lookup returns CDR1 KGHDR and CDR2 SFDVKD. The V and J ends lost 0 bases and 7 bases respectively, with 11 bases between them. The CDR3 reads CATSDLTGGVGELFF. The CDR3 nucleotides are TGTGCCACCAGTGATTTGACAGGAGGGGTCGGGGAGCTGTTTTTT.

The chain is built from TRBV27 and TRBJ1-2, with 11 bases matching TRBD1. CDR1 and CDR2 from the germline V gene are MNHEY and SMNVEV (reference sequence). CDR3 length: 16 residues. V lost 8 bases and J lost 2; bases outside the gene matches: 10. The CDR3 protein is CASYTGGTGGNYGYTF. In DNA form, the CDR3 reads TGTGCCAGCTATACAGGAGGGACAGGGGGAAACTATGGCTACACCTTC.

This clone has just a few counts. The gene calls are TRBV27 and TRBJ1-2; D possibly corresponds to TRBD1 (6 bases). V lost 5 bases and J 8 bases, leaving 18 bases between the germline ends. CDR1 is MNHEY and CDR2 is SMNVEV in the germline V gene (reference sequence). This CDR3 is 14 amino acids long. The CDR3 DNA follows: TGTGCCAGCAGTCTCCGGGACCTCAGGGGCGGCTACACCTTC. This encodes CASSLRDLRGGYTF.

The chain uses TRBV28 and TRBJ2-7; TRBD1 matches 8 bases. The CDR3 totals 12 residues. Trimming took 8 bases from V and 4 from J; bases not matched to a gene: 4. In germline, CDR1 is MDHEN, CDR2 SYDVKM. The CDR3 DNA follows: TGTGCCAGCGGGACAGGTTCGTACGAGCAGTACGTC. Translation gives CASGTGSYEQYV.

This clone showed up just a few times. CDR3 amino acids: CAHIGQTNTEAFF. The CDR3 coding sequence is TGTGCCCATATCGGACAGACGAACACTGAAGCTTTCTTT. The J gene is TRBJ1-1, the V gene TRBV30; weak D call: TRBD1 (6 bases). The CDR3 sequence is 13 residues long. Trimming stripped 8 bases from V and 1 base from J, with 14 bases between. Germline CDR1 is GTSNPN and CDR2 is SVGIG (reference sequence).

V and J are TRBV28 and TRBJ1-5, with 7 positions matching TRBD1. The V gene's germline CDR1 is MDHEN and CDR2 SYDVKM. The V segment lost 8 bases and the J segment 7 bases; nucleotides outside the gene matches: 20. CDR3 length: 17 residues. CDR3 protein: CASGYRPETGLEQPQHF. CDR3 nucleotides: TGTGCCAGCGGATACCGTCCCGAGACAGGGTTGGAGCAGCCCCAGCATTTT.

This chain joins TRBV10-3 and TRBJ1-1; 8 bases fit TRBD1. CDR1 ENHRY and CDR2 SYGVKD come from the germline V gene. V dropped 4 bases and J dropped 1; count of bases not matched to a gene: 5. This CDR3 contains 15 residues. DNA of the CDR3: TGTGCCATCAGTGCACCGGGACAGGCGAACACTGAAGCTTTCTTT. Residues: CAISAPGQANTEAFF.

The chain couples TRBV1 to TRBJ2-1; the table's D call of TRBD2 was not tested on the DNA. TRBV1 constitutes a pseudogene. The CDR3 runs 15 residues. CDR3 coding DNA: TGCACCAGCAGCCAAGGCAAAGACTGGGACAATGAGCAGTTCTTC. Protein: CTSSQGKDWDNEQFF.

This clone was recorded once. This rearrangement joins TRBV3-1 (or the pseudogene TRBV3-2) to TRBJ2-7, with TRBD2 matching over 8 bases. The CDR3 totals 15 residues. The ends lost 4 bases at V and 3 bases at J; junction bases unmatched: 8. Germline loops: CDR1 LGHDT, CDR2 YNNKEL (reference sequence). The CDR3 DNA is TGTGCCAGCAGCCCACCGGGAGGGGCAAGCTACGAGCAGTACTTC. It specifies CASSPPGGASYEQYF.

The J gene is TRBJ2-7, the V gene TRBV6-2 or TRBV6-3, with 11 bases that match TRBD1. The CDR3 sequence is 14 residues long. Germline V gene data show CDR1 as MNHEY and CDR2 as SVGEGT. V was clipped by 6 bases and J by 6 bases; unmatched bases: 7. CDR3 in DNA: TGTGCCAGCAGCGATCGGACAGGGGGCGTCGAGCAGTACTTC. The encoded protein is CASSDRTGGVEQYF.

The V gene is TRBV6-5, the J gene TRBJ1-2; 8 positions match TRBD1. CDR1 and CDR2 (germline): MNHEY, SVGAGI. This CDR3 region has 15 residues. V shed 7 bases and J 6 bases; nucleotides not matched to a gene: 13. The CDR3 nucleotides are TGTGCCAGCACTCAACTACTCGGACAGGGAGATGGCTACACCTTC. Amino acids: CASTQLLGQGDGYTF.

In its sample, this clone was seen once. CDR3: CATSDATGAATEAFF. The CDR3 DNA reads TGTGCCACCAGTGACGCTACAGGGGCGGCGACTGAAGCTTTCTTT. The chain uses TRBV24-1 and TRBJ1-1; 7 bases map to TRBD1. The CDR3 extends over 15 amino acids. Germline V gives CDR1 KGHDR, CDR2 SFDVKD. V gave up 4 bases and J gave up 5 bases; unmatched junction bases: 9.

CDR3 nucleotides: TGTGCCAGCAGTGCTTTGAGGGCATCTTGGGAGACCCAGTACTTC. This gives the protein CASSALRASWETQYF. The chain recombines TRBV25-1 with TRBJ2-5, with TRBD2 as a possible D gene (5 bases). This CDR3 has 15 residues. The V end lost 4 bases, the J end lost 5 bases, and 17 bases lay between the germline ends. CDR1 is MGHDK, CDR2 SYGVNS, per germline.

The chain is built from TRBV6-2 or TRBV6-3 and TRBJ1-3, with D perhaps TRBD1 (5 bases). The CDR3 covers 14 residues. Germline CDR1 MNHEY, CDR2 SVGEGT. Trimming stripped 6 bases from V and 4 bases from J, with 13 bases between. CDR3 loop: CASSLDSSGNTIYF. DNA for the CDR3: TGTGCCAGCAGCTTAGACAGCTCCGGAAACACCATATATTTT.

The genes are TRBV7-8 and TRBJ1-6; a possible D gene is TRBD1 (5 bases). Germline CDR1 reads SGHVS; CDR2 reads FQNEAQ. Trimming pared 1 base from V and 4 bases from J, leaving 14 bases between. The CDR3 consists of 17 residues. CDR3 in DNA: TGTGCCAGCAGCTTAGAAATCATCGGGGGTTATAATTCACCCCTCCACTTT. Encoded protein: CASSLEIIGGYNSPLHF.

V usage is TRBV29-1 and J usage is TRBJ1-5; D unresolved. CDR1 is SQVTM and CDR2 is ANQGSEA in the germline V gene. This CDR3 region has 12 residues. Trimming took 7 bases from V and 9 from J, leaving 16 bases between them. CDR3 protein: CSASDGLRPQHF. CDR3 DNA sequence: TGCAGCGCATCGGACGGACTGCGGCCCCAGCATTTT. The whole variable domain, remainder taken from reference TRBV29-1 and TRBJ1-5, is SAVISQKPSRDICQRGTSLTIQCQVDSQVTMMFWYRQQPGQSLTLIATANQGSEATYESGFVIDKFPISRPNLTFSTLTVSNMSPEDSSIYLCSASDGLRPQHFGDGTRLSIL.

This clone has more than one count but fewer than ten. V and J are TRBV28 and TRBJ1-2; D remains ambiguous. Germline CDR1 MDHEN, CDR2 SYDVKM. There are 12 residues in the CDR3. Trimming removed 7 bases from V and 8 bases from J, with 14 bases in between. In nucleotides, the CDR3 is TGTGCCAGCACCGGGAGGGCGCAGGGCTACACCTTC. It translates to CASTGRAQGYTF.

This clone was recorded only once. The V and J genes are TRBV21-1 and TRBJ2-2; the DNA was not compared with TRBD2, the D call given in the table. TRBV21-1 is designated a pseudogene. CDR3 size: 11 residues. CDR3 nucleotide sequence: TGTGCCAGCACCTATACCGGGGAGCTGTTTTTT. This sequence encodes CASTYTGELFF.

This clone was seen a few times. The gene calls are TRBV9 and TRBJ2-7; 7 bases are shared with TRBD2. V trimming: 0 bases; J trimming: 7 bases; junction bases outside the gene matches: 4. The CDR3 extends over 13 amino acids. Germline CDR1 is SGDLS and CDR2 is YYNGEE. CDR3 sequence: CASSVGGGLEQYF. For the CDR3, the DNA is TGTGCCAGCAGCGTAGGCGGGGGTCTTGAGCAGTACTTC. Full variable domain (rest looked up from reference TRBV9 and TRBJ2-7): DSGVTQTPKHLITATGQRVTLRCSPRSGDLSVYWYQQSLDQGLQFLIQYYNGEERAKGNILERFSAQQFPDLHSELNLSSLELGDSALYFCASSVGGGLEQYFGPGTRLTVT.

The rearrangement links TRBV7-8 to TRBJ2-7, with 8 positions matching TRBD2. The CDR3 totals 13 residues. Germline assignment: CDR1 SGHVS and CDR2 FQNEAQ. V lost 8 bases and J lost 4; bases outside the gene matches: 7. CDR3 amino acids: CASGPGGFYEQYV. CDR3 nucleotide sequence: TGTGCCAGCGGCCCGGGGGGGTTTTACGAGCAGTACGTC.

V usage is TRBV29-1 and J usage is TRBJ2-5; D ambiguous. Per the germline V gene, CDR1 is SQVTM and CDR2 is ANQGSEA. V lost 3 bases to trimming and J lost 5 bases, with 10 bases between them. This CDR3 region has 12 residues. CDR3 protein: CSVDSGTETQYF. The CDR3 DNA reads TGCAGCGTTGACTCGGGTACGGAGACCCAGTACTTC.

This chain uses TRBV5-5 with TRBJ2-7; 9 bases line up with TRBD2. Trimming took 1 base from V and 7 from J; bases not matched to a gene: 6. The germline V gene has CDR1 SGHKS and CDR2 YYEKEE (reference sequence). CDR3 length equals 14 residues. CDR3 nucleotides: TGTGCCAGCAGCTTGCAGCTAGCGGGGCTAGAGCAGTACGTC. Translating gives CASSLQLAGLEQYV.

The chain carries TRBV5-1 and TRBJ1-1; D gene unclear. The CDR3 is 14 amino acids. Per the germline V gene, CDR1 is SGHRS and CDR2 is YFSETQ. V gave up 4 bases and J gave up 7 bases, with 17 bases separating them. The CDR3 loop reads CASSAGPGSGEAFF. In DNA, the CDR3 is TGCGCCAGCAGCGCCGGTCCAGGATCAGGTGAAGCTTTCTTT.